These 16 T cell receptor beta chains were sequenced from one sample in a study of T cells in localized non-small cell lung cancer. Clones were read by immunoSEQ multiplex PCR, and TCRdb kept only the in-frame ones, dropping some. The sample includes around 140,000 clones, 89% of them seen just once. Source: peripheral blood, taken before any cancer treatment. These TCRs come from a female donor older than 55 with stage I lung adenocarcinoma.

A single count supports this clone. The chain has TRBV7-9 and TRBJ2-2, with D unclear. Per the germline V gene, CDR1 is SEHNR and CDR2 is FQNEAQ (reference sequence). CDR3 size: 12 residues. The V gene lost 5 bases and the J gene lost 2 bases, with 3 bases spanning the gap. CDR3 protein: CASSLNTGELFF. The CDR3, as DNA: TGTGCCAGCAGCCTTAACACCGGGGAGCTGTTTTTT.

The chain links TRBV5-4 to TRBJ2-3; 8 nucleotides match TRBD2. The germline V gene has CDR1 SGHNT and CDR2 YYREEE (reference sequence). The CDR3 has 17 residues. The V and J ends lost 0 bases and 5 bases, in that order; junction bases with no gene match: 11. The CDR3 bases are TGTGCCAGCAGCTTGGGAGGTCGAGCGGGAGCTAAAGATACGCAGTATTTT. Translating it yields CASSLGGRAGAKDTQYF.

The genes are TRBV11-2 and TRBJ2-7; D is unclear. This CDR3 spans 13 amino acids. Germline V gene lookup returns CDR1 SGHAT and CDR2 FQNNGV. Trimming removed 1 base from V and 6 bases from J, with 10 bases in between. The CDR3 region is CASSLGEIFEQYF. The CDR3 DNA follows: TGTGCCAGCAGCTTAGGCGAAATCTTCGAGCAGTACTTC. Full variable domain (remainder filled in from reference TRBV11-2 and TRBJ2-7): EAGVAQSPRYKIIEKRQSVAFWCNPISGHATLYWYQQILGQGPKLLIQFQNNGVVDDSQLPKDRFSAERLKGVDSTLKIQPAKLEDSAVYLCASSLGEIFEQYFGPGTRLTVT.

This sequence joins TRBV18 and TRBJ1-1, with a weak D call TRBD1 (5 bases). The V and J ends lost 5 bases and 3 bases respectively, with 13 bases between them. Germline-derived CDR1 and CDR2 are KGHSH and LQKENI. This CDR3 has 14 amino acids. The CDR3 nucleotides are TGTGCCAGCTCATCCGCCGGGGGAGACACTGAAGCTTTCTTT. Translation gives CASSSAGGDTEAFF.

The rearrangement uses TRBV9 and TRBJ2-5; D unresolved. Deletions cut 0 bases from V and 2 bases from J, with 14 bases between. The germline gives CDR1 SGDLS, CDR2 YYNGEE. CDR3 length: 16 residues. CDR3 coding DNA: TGTGCCAGCAGCGTAGCCCCCGTGAGCGCTCAAGAGACCCAGTACTTC. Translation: CASSVAPVSAQETQYF.

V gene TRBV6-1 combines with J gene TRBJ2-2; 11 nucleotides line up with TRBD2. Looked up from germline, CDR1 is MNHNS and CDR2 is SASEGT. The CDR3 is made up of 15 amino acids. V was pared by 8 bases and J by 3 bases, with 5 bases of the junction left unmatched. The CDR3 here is CASGGSGRDTGELFF. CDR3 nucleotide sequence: TGTGCCAGCGGGGGTAGCGGGAGGGACACCGGGGAGCTGTTTTTT.

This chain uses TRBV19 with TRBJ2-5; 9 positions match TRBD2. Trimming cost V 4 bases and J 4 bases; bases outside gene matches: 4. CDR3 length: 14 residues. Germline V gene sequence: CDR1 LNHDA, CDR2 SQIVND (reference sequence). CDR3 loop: CASSSGRGGETQYF. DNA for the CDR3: TGTGCCAGTAGTAGCGGGAGGGGGGGAGAGACCCAGTACTTC.

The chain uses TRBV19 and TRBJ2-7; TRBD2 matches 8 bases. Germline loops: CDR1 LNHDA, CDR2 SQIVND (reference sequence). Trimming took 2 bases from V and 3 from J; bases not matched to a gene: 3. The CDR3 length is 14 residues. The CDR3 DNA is TGTGCCAGTAGTATACTAGCGGGTAACTACGAGCAGTACTTC. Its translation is CASSILAGNYEQYF.

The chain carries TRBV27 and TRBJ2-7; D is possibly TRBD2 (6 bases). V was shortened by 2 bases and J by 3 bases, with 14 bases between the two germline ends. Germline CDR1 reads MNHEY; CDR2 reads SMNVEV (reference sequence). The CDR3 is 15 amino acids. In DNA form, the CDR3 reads TGTGCCAGCAGTTTAGTCCCCGGGGGAATCTACGAGCAGTACTTC. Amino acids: CASSLVPGGIYEQYF.

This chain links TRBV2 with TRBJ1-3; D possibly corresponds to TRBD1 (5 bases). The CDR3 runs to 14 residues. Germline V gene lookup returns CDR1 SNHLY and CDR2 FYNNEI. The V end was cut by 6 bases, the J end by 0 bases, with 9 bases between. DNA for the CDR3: TGTGCCAGCAGCTTGGGGGGCTCTGGAAACACCATATATTTT. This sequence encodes CASSLGGSGNTIYF.

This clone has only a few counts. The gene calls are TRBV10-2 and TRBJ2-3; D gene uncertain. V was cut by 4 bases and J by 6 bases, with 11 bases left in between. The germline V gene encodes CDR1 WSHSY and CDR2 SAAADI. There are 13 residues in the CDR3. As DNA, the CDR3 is TGCGCCAGCAGTGTCCTCCTCACCGATACGCAGTATTTT. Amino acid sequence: CASSVLLTDTQYF.

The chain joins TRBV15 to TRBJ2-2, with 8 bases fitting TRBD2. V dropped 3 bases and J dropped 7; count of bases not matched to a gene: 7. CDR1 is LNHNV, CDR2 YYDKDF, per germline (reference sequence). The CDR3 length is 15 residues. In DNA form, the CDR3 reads TGTGCCACCAGCAGGGACGTAGCGGGAAGCGGGGAGCTGTTTTTT. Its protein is CATSRDVAGSGELFF.

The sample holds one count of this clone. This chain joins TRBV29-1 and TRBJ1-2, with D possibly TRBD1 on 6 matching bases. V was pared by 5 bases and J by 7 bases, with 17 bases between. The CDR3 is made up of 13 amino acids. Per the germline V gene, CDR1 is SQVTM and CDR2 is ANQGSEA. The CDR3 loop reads CSVLGGTMGGYTF. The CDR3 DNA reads TGCAGCGTTTTAGGGGGAACGATGGGTGGCTACACCTTC.

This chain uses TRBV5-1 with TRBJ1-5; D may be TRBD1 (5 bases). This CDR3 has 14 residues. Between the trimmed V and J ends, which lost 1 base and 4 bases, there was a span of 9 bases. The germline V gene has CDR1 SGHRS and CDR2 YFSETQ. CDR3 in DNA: TGCGCCAGCAGCTTGACAGGTGGTAATCAGCCCCAGCATTTT. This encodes CASSLTGGNQPQHF.

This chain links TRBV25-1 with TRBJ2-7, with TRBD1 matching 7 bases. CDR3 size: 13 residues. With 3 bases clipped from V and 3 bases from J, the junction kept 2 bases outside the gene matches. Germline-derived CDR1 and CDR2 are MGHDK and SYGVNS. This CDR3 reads CASSDRDSYEQYF. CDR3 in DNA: TGTGCCAGCAGTGACCGGGACAGCTACGAGCAGTACTTC.

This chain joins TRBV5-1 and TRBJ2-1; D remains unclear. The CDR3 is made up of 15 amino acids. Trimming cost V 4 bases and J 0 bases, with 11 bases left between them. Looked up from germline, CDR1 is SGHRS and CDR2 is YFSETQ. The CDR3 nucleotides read TGCGCCAGCAGCCGCGAGATAAACTCCTACAATGAGCAGTTCTTC. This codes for CASSREINSYNEQFF.